Detailed here is one T cell receptor (beta chain). Its antigen is not known. This specimen comes from a study of blood T cells in healthy people across ages. With a J-beta primer mix and a sample-barcoded 5' primer, a second PCR ran about 6 to 11 cycles. Each cDNA molecule, via a template-switch adaptor with 12 random nucleotides, was tagged. TCRdb re-analysed the 5' RACE reads in MiXCR, keeping a single row per CDR3 protein. The sample holds approximately 680,000 distinct CDR3 sequences; about 30% are singletons and the top ten take 15%. The CDR3 sequence is 14 residues long. CDR1 and CDR2 from the germline V gene are SGHKS and YYEKEE (reference sequence). Study-level points and caveats: Fewer expanded clones and more diversity marked long-lived versus aged donors.

With each sample, at least 6 micrograms of total RNA were extracted. The material sequenced was blood. This chain connects TRBV5-5 to TRBJ2-5, with D perhaps assigned TRBD1 or TRBD2 (5 bases each). The DNA end favors TRBJ2-7, so the J call may be wrong. The sequence derives from a woman of 80 years or more in good health. DNA for the CDR3: TGTGCCAGCAGCTGGGGGACGGTGGCCTACGAGCAGTACTTC. Its translation is CASSWGTVAYEQYF.